This T cell receptor (beta chain) was sequenced in a study of blood T cell repertoires in COVID-19. Study-level information: Sites across the United States, Italy and Spain contributed samples from acute and convalescent COVID-19. The cDNA or gDNA used as material had been derived from T cells, B-cell-depleted T cells, or PBMCs.

The germline gives CDR1 SGHRS, CDR2 YFSETQ. The CDR3 sequence is 18 residues long. The ends lost 3 bases at V and 7 bases at J; junction bases unmatched: 14. Authors' processing steps: Quantification of nucleated cells was approximated via reference gene primer amplification. Clones were read by immunoSEQ multiplex PCR, and TCRdb kept only the in-frame ones, dropping some. That table supplies the V and J calls and clone size; D and trimming were determined from the DNA. The sample holds tens of thousands of clones; 84% are singletons and the top ten take around 10%. What was sequenced was peripheral blood. The sequence was collected from a man aged 60 to 69 with acute or convalescent COVID-19. The chain is built from TRBV5-1 and TRBJ1-6, with 9 bases matching TRBD1. CDR3 amino acids: CASSSQPELTGGNSPLHF. DNA of the CDR3: TGCGCCAGCAGCTCACAGCCCGAACTGACAGGGGGGAATTCACCCCTCCACTTT.